A single TCR beta chain is shown here with its context. This CDR3 contains 11 residues. V was cut by 8 bases and J by 7 bases, with 12 bases left in between. Germline CDR1 MNHNS, CDR2 SASEGT. The data were taken from a study of blood T cell repertoires in COVID-19. Study information: Some COVID-19 samples were acute and others convalescent; all came from the United States, Italy and Spain. T cells, B-cell-depleted T cells, or PBMCs provided the cDNA or gDNA that served as material.

Participants spanned ages roughly 18 to 90 years and resided in some 22 US areas. In the original workflow: The authors estimated nucleated cell counts from reference gene primer amplification. Sequencing used immunoSEQ multiplex PCR; TCRdb keeps in-frame clones, though not all of them. The DNA gave D and trimming, while V, J and clone size come from that table. Of about 200,000 clones in the sample, around 86% were seen once. The receptor was isolated from a man aged 35 to 55 with acute COVID-19. The rearrangement links TRBV6-1 to TRBJ2-7; maybe TRBD2 (5 bases). The specimen was PBMCs or T cells enriched from blood (not recorded which). The CDR3 DNA reads TGTGCCAGCGCTACGTCGGGGGAGCAGTACTTC. Translated: CASATSGEQYF.